This T cell receptor (beta chain) was identified in a study of T cells in Graves' hyperthyroidism and ophthalmopathy. Notes on the study in general: From stable hyperthyroidism, ophthalmopathy was separated by a 13 V-J model.

RNA transcripts served as the template for amplifying TCR beta CDR3 regions. Initially, a first-round RT-PCR of the TCR CDR3 employed the HTBI primer set. TCRdb re-derived calls from the multiplex PCR reads in MiXCR, one entry per CDR3 protein. The table includes about 570,000 distinct CDR3 sequences, about 14% detected once. A few counts support this clonotype. Its antigen is as yet unknown. Each patient was aged 18 to 65 and had newly diagnosed hyperthyroidism of under 2 months' duration. Exclusion followed for patients with uncontrolled infection, other autoimmune disease, pregnancy or lactation. Used for diagnoses were clinical symptoms, serum thyroxine and TRAb, thyroid ultrasound and orbital computed tomography. CDR1 and CDR2 (germline): LNHNV, YYDKDF (reference sequence). V was clipped by 2 bases and J by 0 bases, with 12 bases between them. This CDR3 has 16 amino acids.

The J gene is TRBJ2-3, the V gene TRBV15; D might be TRBD1 or TRBD2, each matching 5 bases. The sequenced sample was blood. The source is a woman aged 40 to 50 with Graves' hyperthyroidism. The CDR3: CATSRRGASSTDTQYF. CDR3 DNA sequence: TGTGCCACCAGCAGAAGAGGGGCTAGCAGCACAGATACGCAGTATTTT.